This T cell receptor beta chain was sequenced in a study of T-cell reconstitution after alpha-beta-depleted transplantation in children (dated by TCRdb to 2016 to 2017). Context from the whole study: Using TCR repertoire profiling, the study quantitatively followed how T-cell immune reconstitution unfolded in children after TCRalphabeta/CD19-depleted allogeneic hematopoietic cell transplantation.

On this clonotype: No antigen is known for it. Base quality data are lacking; no much larger clone is found one base away.

The V end loses 3 bases and the J end loses 9 bases, and a stretch of 15 bases separates them. Taken from cysteine to phenylalanine, the CDR3 has 14 residues. Left in the record is the CDR3 DNA by itself, 42 bases read in frame from the first base. The germline V gene encodes CDR1 ENHRY and CDR2 SYGVKD. Library preparation was by PCR. Instrument on record: Illumina HiSeq 2500. Molecular barcoding was employed in the preparation of TCR libraries, with unique molecular identifiers being used to normalize TCRbeta repertoire quantification. TCRdb trimmed public reads at Q25 via fastp, called clones via MiXCR and kept in-frame beta chains. A single entry per CDR3 protein holds the most common genes and DNA from its merged rows. This sample lists approximately 510,000 distinct CDR3 sequences; 15% to 20% were detected once. 2.5% to 4% of the sample is in the top ten clones.

The TCR sequence derives from a human donor who donated a stem cell graft to a child with acute lymphoblastic leukemia. The chain uses TRBV10-3 and TRBJ2-1; a confident D gene designation cannot be given. Material: PBMCs from the stem cell graft donor, obtained from the stem cell graft. The bases are TGTGCCATCAGTGATACCCTAGGTACGGGTGAGCAGTTCTTC. Its protein product is CAISDTLGTGEQFF.